One and the same sample provided the 17 T cell receptor beta chains below, sequenced in a study of T-cell memory formation after mild COVID-19. TCRdb analysed the 5' RACE reads with MiXCR anew, one entry per CDR3 protein. The sample includes 550,000 to 700,000 distinct CDR3 sequences, around 16% of them seen just once. What was sequenced was PBMCs or a T cell subset sorted from them (not recorded which). Receptor source: an adult woman who had mild COVID-19 (a few samples of this study predate the infection). Cell type and time point are not known.

V is TRBV20-1 and J is TRBJ2-7; 7 nucleotides agree with TRBD2. With 2 bases clipped from V and 6 bases from J, the junction kept 7 bases outside the gene matches. The CDR3 is 13 residues long. Germline V gene sequence: CDR1 DFQATT, CDR2 SNEGSKA (reference sequence). CDR3 sequence (DNA): TGCAGTGCTAGATCCCTGGGGGGGGTCGAGCAGTACTTC. This sequence encodes CSARSLGGVEQYF.

The rearrangement uses TRBV29-1 and TRBJ2-7, with 11 bases fitting TRBD1. The CDR3 loop spans 13 amino acids. Germline CDR1 reads SQVTM; CDR2 reads ANQGSEA. Trimming removed 7 bases from V and 2 bases from J; junction bases left unmatched: 4. As DNA, the CDR3 is TGCAGCGCAAGGACAGGGGGCACCTACGAGCAGTACTTC. Translation gives CSARTGGTYEQYF.

There are many counts of this clonotype. The V and J genes are TRBV4-1 and TRBJ2-7; 10 bases agree with TRBD2. V dropped 4 bases and J dropped 2; count of bases not matched to a gene: 2. This CDR3 region has 14 residues. The germline CDR1 and CDR2 sequences are MGHRA and YSYEKL. The CDR3 DNA sequence: TGCGCCAGCAGCCTCAGCGGGGGGGCCTACGAGCAGTACTTC. It codes for CASSLSGGAYEQYF.

Only a few counts were recorded for this clonotype. The chain links TRBV5-6 to TRBJ2-1; 9 nucleotides align to TRBD1. Germline lookup yields CDR1 SGHDT and CDR2 YYEEEE. J lost 4 bases, V lost 4 bases, and 6 bases had no gene match. The CDR3 covers 15 residues. The CDR3 DNA sequence: TGTGCCAGCAGCCCCCGGGACAGGGCTTACAATGAGCAGTTCTTC. This encodes CASSPRDRAYNEQFF.

The J gene is TRBJ1-1, the V gene TRBV27, with unresolved D. Germline CDR1 MNHEY, CDR2 SMNVEV (reference sequence). The CDR3 contains 15 residues. Trimming cost V 5 bases and J 6 bases, with 19 bases left between them. The CDR3 DNA is TGTGCCAGCAGTCCGAGTCGTCTGCGCACTTCTGAAGCTTTCTTT. It translates to CASSPSRLRTSEAFF.

V usage is TRBV5-1 and J usage is TRBJ2-3; TRBD1 matches 7 bases. This CDR3 region has 15 residues. Germline assignment: CDR1 SGHRS and CDR2 YFSETQ. V was pared by 1 base and J by 0 bases, with 2 bases of the junction left unmatched. The CDR3 bases are TGCGCCAGCAGCTTGCAGGGACAGAGCACAGATACGCAGTATTTT. Its protein product is CASSLQGQSTDTQYF.

The gene calls are TRBV9 and TRBJ2-3; perhaps TRBD2 as D (6 bases). Trimming left V 0 bases short and J 1 base short, with 9 bases between. This CDR3 contains 15 residues. Germline assignment: CDR1 SGDLS and CDR2 YYNGEE. This chain's CDR3 is CASSVAEGRTDTQYF. The CDR3, as DNA: TGTGCCAGCAGCGTAGCGGAGGGCCGCACAGATACGCAGTATTTT.

The genes are TRBV6-6 and TRBJ1-5; D is undetermined. CDR1 and CDR2 (germline): MNHNY, SVGAGI (reference sequence). This CDR3 region has 14 residues. V was pared by 4 bases and J by 6 bases, with 13 bases between. As DNA, the CDR3 is TGTGCCAGCAGTTTACCAAGGGAAGGTCAGCCCCAGCATTTT. Protein sequence: CASSLPREGQPQHF.

In its sample, this clonotype was seen a few times. The genes are TRBV3-1 and TRBJ1-1; D not resolved. The CDR3 covers 15 residues. The germline V gene encodes CDR1 LGHDT and CDR2 YNNKEL (reference sequence). V gave up 0 bases and J gave up 7 bases, with 15 bases separating them. The DNA of the CDR3 is TGTGCCAGCAGCCAAGATTGGAGACAAAGTATTGAAGCTTTCTTT. Its protein product is CASSQDWRQSIEAFF.

This clonotype was detected a few times. The V gene is TRBV6-2 or TRBV6-3, the J gene TRBJ2-3, with a possible D match to TRBD1 (6 bases). Between the trimmed V and J ends, which lost 1 base and 0 bases, there was a span of 8 bases. This CDR3 spans 15 amino acids. Germline loops: CDR1 MNHEY, CDR2 SVGEGT. The CDR3 protein is CASSYFRGSTDTQYF. CDR3 DNA sequence: TGTGCCAGCAGTTACTTCAGGGGTAGCACAGATACGCAGTATTTT.

The chain links TRBV20-1 to TRBJ2-1; TRBD2 matches at 9 bases. After removal of 3 bases from V and 2 bases from J, the junction contained 5 bases not matched to a gene. The CDR3 loop spans 15 amino acids. In germline, CDR1 is DFQATT, CDR2 SNEGSKA (reference sequence). In DNA form, the CDR3 reads TGCAGTGCTAGCCTCCTAGCGGGACCCTACAATGAGCAGTTCTTC. It encodes CSASLLAGPYNEQFF.

Written as DNA, the CDR3 is TGCAGTGCTAGACAGGGTGCTGACGAGCAGTACTTC. Translated: CSARQGADEQYF. The rearrangement joins TRBV20-1 to TRBJ2-7, with TRBD1 as a possible D gene (5 bases). Trimming removed 2 bases at V and 5 bases at J, with 10 bases between. The CDR3 is 12 residues long. Germline CDR1 reads DFQATT; CDR2 reads SNEGSKA (reference sequence).

This clonotype was observed a handful of times. This chain joins TRBV7-9 and TRBJ2-1; D not certain. There are 15 residues in the CDR3. Germline loops: CDR1 SEHNR, CDR2 FQNEAQ (reference sequence). V gave up 2 bases and J gave up 7 bases, with 15 bases separating them. The CDR3 region has the DNA TGTGCCAGCAGCTTAATCCTGGGCGTGGAAAATGAGCAGTTCTTC. Its translation is CASSLILGVENEQFF.

This clonotype was seen a handful of times. V is TRBV29-1 and J is TRBJ2-7, with D hard to call. Trimming took off 1 base at V and 4 bases at J, with 5 bases between the two ends. Germline V CDR1 and CDR2: SQVTM, ANQGSEA. The CDR3 has 11 residues. The chain's CDR3 is CSVEVSYEQYF. The DNA of the CDR3 is TGCAGCGTTGAAGTTAGTTACGAGCAGTACTTC.

The rearrangement links TRBV20-1 to TRBJ2-6; D unresolved. Germline CDR1 and CDR2: DFQATT and SNEGSKA (reference sequence). V dropped 6 bases and J dropped 4 bases, with 16 bases sitting between them. The length of the CDR3 is 15 residues. DNA for the CDR3: TGCAGTGCCCCCGGCTCAAAGGACGGGGCCAACGTCCTGACTTTC. It encodes CSAPGSKDGANVLTF.

This clonotype was seen ten or more times. The chain employs TRBV24-1 and TRBJ2-5; 12 positions match TRBD2. The CDR3 runs 16 residues. With 9 bases clipped from V and 5 bases from J, the junction kept 12 bases outside the gene matches. The germline V gene has CDR1 KGHDR and CDR2 SFDVKD. DNA of the CDR3: TGTGCCACCGCCGAGACTAGCGGGAGTTTTATGGAGACCCAGTACTTC. Its protein product is CATAETSGSFMETQYF.

This clonotype appeared many times. The junction does not match germline at one end; this may be a read error. V and J are TRBV12-3 or TRBV12-4 and TRBJ2-5; no definite D call. There are 13 residues in the CDR3. This chain's CDR3 is CASSLGVGETQYF. CDR3 nucleotide sequence: TGTGCCAGCAGCTTAGGAGTTGGAGAGACCCAGTACTTC.